The clone carrying this T cell receptor beta chain was recorded a few times. Its antigen remains unidentified. The data are from a study of beta chain features in type 1 diabetes. Study-level information: Summed over all samples, the examined sorted cells came to 95 million to 130 million.

General study points: Whether TCRB rearrangement is influenced by HLA type was left unresolved in this analysis. Among all four CD4+ subsets, Type 1 diabetes patients had TCRB CDR3s that were moderately but significantly shorter. Compared with healthy donors, patients appeared to share more similar naive, central memory and regulatory TCRB repertoires.

V trimming: 5 bases; J trimming: 11 bases; junction bases outside the gene matches: 10. Germline V CDR1 and CDR2: SGHTA, FQGNSA. The CDR3 loop spans 13 amino acids. The investigators reverse transcribed all of the isolated RNA, so they sequenced expressed TCRB transcripts. TCRdb's table, derived via immunoSEQ multiplex PCR, lists solely in-frame clones and lacks some. The data hold some 240,000 clones, with approximately 11% observed a single time. Sequencing input: central memory CD4+ T cells from blood. J is TRBJ2-3 and V is TRBV7-2, with TRBD2 identical over 7 bases. The TCR sequence derives from a man younger than 35 in good health. CDR3 nucleotides: TGTGCCAGCAGCGCGAGCGGGACTGTGGGGCAGTATTTT. It specifies CASSASGTVGQYF.